This T cell receptor (beta chain) is from a study of blood T cell repertoires in COVID-19. Study context: The United States, Italy and Spain provided the acute and convalescent COVID-19 samples. The analysed material was cDNA or gDNA that came from T cells, B-cell-depleted T cells, or PBMCs.

Sequencing used immunoSEQ multiplex PCR; TCRdb keeps in-frame clones, though not all of them. In the table there are some 60,000 clones, roughly 90% of which are singletons. This clone was seen once. The length of the CDR3 is 12 residues. CDR1 and CDR2 from the germline V gene are LGHDT and YNNKEL (reference sequence). Trimming stripped 0 bases from V and 7 bases from J, with 6 bases between. The sequence was obtained from a human donor in a cohort sampled during active COVID-19. V and J are TRBV3-1 (or the pseudogene TRBV3-2) and TRBJ1-1; D is undetermined. Sequenced material: peripheral blood. The CDR3 region is CASSQERSEAFF. For the CDR3, the DNA is TGTGCCAGCAGCCAAGAGAGGAGTGAAGCTTTCTTT.